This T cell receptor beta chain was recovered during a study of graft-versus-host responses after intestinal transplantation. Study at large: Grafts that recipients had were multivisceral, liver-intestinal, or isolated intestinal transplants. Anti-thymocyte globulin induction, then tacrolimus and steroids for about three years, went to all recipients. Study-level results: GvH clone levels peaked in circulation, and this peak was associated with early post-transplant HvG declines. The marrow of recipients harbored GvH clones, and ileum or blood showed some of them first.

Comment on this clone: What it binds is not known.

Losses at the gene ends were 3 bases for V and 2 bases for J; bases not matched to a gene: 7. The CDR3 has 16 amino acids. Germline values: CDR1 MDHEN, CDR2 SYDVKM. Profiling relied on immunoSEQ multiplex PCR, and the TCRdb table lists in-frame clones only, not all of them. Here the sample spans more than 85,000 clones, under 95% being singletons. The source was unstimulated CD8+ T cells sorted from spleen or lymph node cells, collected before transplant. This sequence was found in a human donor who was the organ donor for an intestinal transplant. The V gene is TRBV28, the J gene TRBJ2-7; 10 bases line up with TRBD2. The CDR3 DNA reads TGTGCCAGCAGTTTTTCGGAACTAGCGGGGACCTACGAGCAGTACTTC. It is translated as CASSFSELAGTYEQYF.